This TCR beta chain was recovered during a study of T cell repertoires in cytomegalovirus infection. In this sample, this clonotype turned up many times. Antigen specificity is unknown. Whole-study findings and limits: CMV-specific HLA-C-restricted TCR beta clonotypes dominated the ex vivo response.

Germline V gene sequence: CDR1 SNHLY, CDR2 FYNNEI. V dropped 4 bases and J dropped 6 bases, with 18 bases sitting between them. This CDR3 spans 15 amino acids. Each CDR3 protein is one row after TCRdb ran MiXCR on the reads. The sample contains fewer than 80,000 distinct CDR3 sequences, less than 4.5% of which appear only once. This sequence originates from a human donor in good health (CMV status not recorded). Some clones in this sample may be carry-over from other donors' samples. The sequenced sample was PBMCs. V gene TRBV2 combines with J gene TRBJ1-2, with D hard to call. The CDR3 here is CASSVRIGSQNGYTF. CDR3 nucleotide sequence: TGTGCCAGCAGTGTTCGGATTGGGAGCCAGAATGGCTACACCTTC.